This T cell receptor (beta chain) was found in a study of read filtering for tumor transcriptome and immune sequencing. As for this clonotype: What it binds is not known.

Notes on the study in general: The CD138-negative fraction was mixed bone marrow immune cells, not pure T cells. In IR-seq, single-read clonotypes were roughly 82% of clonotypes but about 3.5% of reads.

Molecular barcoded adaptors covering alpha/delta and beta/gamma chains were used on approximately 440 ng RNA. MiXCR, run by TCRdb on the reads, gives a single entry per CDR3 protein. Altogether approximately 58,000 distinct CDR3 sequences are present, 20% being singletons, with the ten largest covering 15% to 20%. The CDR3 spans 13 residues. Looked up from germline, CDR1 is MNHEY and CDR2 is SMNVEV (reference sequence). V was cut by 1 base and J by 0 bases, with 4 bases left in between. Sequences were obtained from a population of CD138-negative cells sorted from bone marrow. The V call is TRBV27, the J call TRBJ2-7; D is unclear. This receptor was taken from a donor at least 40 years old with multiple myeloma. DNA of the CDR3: TGTGCCAGCAGTTTATATGTCTCCTACGAGCAGTACTTC. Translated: CASSLYVSYEQYF.